The source of this TCR beta chain is a study of T cell responses to AZD1222 COVID-19 vaccine. The study's findings and limits: Females outnumbered males among donors, who were mostly white British; clonal diversity was possibly underestimated. Repertoire sampling happened only post peak T cell response.

The CDR3 contains 16 residues. As regards this clone: What it binds is not known.

The assay was immunoSEQ multiplex PCR, and TCRdb's table has in-frame clones only and misses some. Counted here are under 140,000 clones, roughly 90% occurring once; the ten biggest clones make up about 16%. The sample was peripheral blood, taken 28 days after the second AZD1222 dose. The V and J genes are TRBV21-1 and TRBJ1-2; the table's D call, TRBD1, has no DNA check behind it. TRBV21-1 is tagged as a pseudogene. The TCR was taken from an adult who received the AZD1222 COVID-19 vaccine. The CDR3 nucleotides read TGTGCCAGCAGCCGACAGGGAAGTGGTTCTAGCTATGGCTACACCTTC. Amino acid sequence: CASSRQGSGSSYGYTF.